The entry below gives a single T cell receptor beta chain sequence along with its context. It has no known antigen specificity. No clone much larger than this one lies a single base away; base qualities are absent. Preparation of the library involved the immunoSEQ multiplex PCR assay. A mixture of 60 forward primers for TCR Vbeta segments and 13 reverse primers for TCR Jbeta segments was used in the multiplex PCR. The CDR3 region of rearranged TCR beta genes was amplified from genomic DNA with a multiplex PCR assay. Amplified TCR beta libraries were sequenced as 87-base-pair reads on the Illumina HiSeq System. The authors' pipeline ran thus. A later analysis counted tens of millions of unique TCR beta chains across the 666 repertoires, and approximately 11 million of these chains were shared by at least two donors. Raw reads were error-corrected and collapsed into unique sequences by a nearest-neighbor algorithm in which closely related sequences were merged to remove PCR and sequencing errors. Alignment of CDR3 sequences to IMGT reference sequences was used to assign V, D and J gene segments. For a sequence to be retained, a match of at least six nucleotides to both a V gene segment and a J gene segment was required. A rearrangement counted as productive if the CDR3 had no stop codons and remained in frame with V and J, and every other rearrangement counted as non-productive. Following IMGT convention, CDR3 was defined as the stretch from the second conserved V-encoded cysteine up to the conserved J-encoded phenylalanine. Sequences without an unambiguous match to a single V gene segment were excluded from the earlier analysis of 450 to 750 of the donors. In an earlier analysis of some 590 of the donors, a V segment was called functional when productive rearrangements were above 56.7%, and segregating when the standard deviation between donors exceeded 5%. A statistical classification framework was built for diagnosing cytomegalovirus status from the catalog of TCR beta chain sequences. In a later analysis, TCR nucleotide sequences were compared against IMGT/GENE-DB human TR gene sequences so that V and J genes could be assigned. A later analysis assigned CDR3 sequences and most-parsimonious VDJ recombination scenarios with the TCRdist pipeline. In a later analysis, each TCR beta chain was defined by its CDR3 amino acid sequence together with its V-gene family, and reads lacking a unique V-gene family were excluded. A later analysis removed 450 to 600 highly shared, low-generation-probability nucleotide sequences to deal with suspected cross-contamination and a sequencing artifact. In a later analysis, a clonal expansion index for each public chain was calculated from normalized within-repertoire ranks of inferred template counts. In a later analysis, generation probabilities were computed with a VDJ recombination model fitted to out-of-frame rearrangements, and the resulting probabilities were checked against IGoR. In a later analysis, TCR-TCR, TCR-HLA and TCR-CMV co-occurrence was scored with hypergeometric tests, and a repertoire-size bias correction was applied to TCR pairs. A later analysis estimated false discovery rates by permuting HLA or CMV assignments 20 times. In a later analysis, co-occurring TCRs were grouped using DBSCAN, with TCRdist sequence similarity added in when clustering inside HLA-allele-positive subsets. Repertoires with fewer than 30,000 or more than 120,000 public chains, plus five repertoires with anomalous nucleotide sharing, were excluded from co-occurrence clustering. TCRdb stores this immuneACCESS table with in-frame sequences only. Part of the clones is absent; in the studies checked, under half of the shortfall reflects unresolved V genes, and no reason is known for the rest. Clone size and V and J calls were adopted from that table, with D and trimming inferred from the DNA. The sample table shows 150,000 to 200,000 clones, and around two thirds are seen once. Roughly 1.4% of the sample rests with the top ten.

The data are from a study of cytomegalovirus exposure and HLA in healthy donors listed by TCRdb under 2017. About the investigation overall: According to an earlier analysis of a few hundred of the donors, about 170 million T cells yielded 90 million to 140 million unique TCR beta sequences and approximately 300 Gb of sequence data. An earlier analysis of 450 to 750 of the donors used high-throughput TCR beta sequencing to judge whether each TCR beta V gene segment behaved as functional or pseudogenic. A later analysis re-analyzed previously published TCR beta repertoires from several hundred donors and added high-resolution HLA genotyping to study TCR occurrence patterns. Among the approximately 420 genotyped donors, 75% to 90% belonged to the genetic ancestry cluster associated with self-reported Caucasian donors. The T cell repertoires of under 700 subjects were profiled by immunosequencing and related to cytomegalovirus serostatus. To predict cytomegalovirus infection status, the study brought together high-throughput TCR immunosequencing, statistical association of individual TCRs with disease status, and machine learning. The study aimed to test whether signatures of past pathogen exposure could be identified by cataloging public T cell receptors. A separate validation cohort of more than 100 different subjects was used in addition to the approximately 670-subject first cohort. Roughly 5 DR-DQ haplotypes were treated as single units for association and clustering because of strong linkage in the cohort. Every discovery cohort repertoire had been produced on one sequencing platform. Alongside the repertoire data, information on donor age, sex, ethnicity and CMV serostatus was compiled. Roughly 290 gigabases of sequencing data and 75 million to 85 million unique TCR sequences made up an early release that covered 500 to 650 HLA-typed donors. On average, over 200,000 unique TCR beta nucleotide sequences were sequenced per donor among some 430 genotyped donors of the cohort, with around 19% of those sequences being non-productive. A later genetic analysis took genome-wide SNP genotypes for about three fifths of the roughly 700 donors and used that subset as a discovery cohort. In the later analysis, no new phenotypic data were used to find candidate immune exposures; instead, reliance was placed on TCR beta sequences and their occurrence across donors. Typing coverage differed by locus: A, B, C, DRB1 and DQB1 were typed in roughly 620-640 donors, DQA1 in roughly 510, DPA1 in some 570, and DPB1 in approximately 450. Both class I and class II loci were covered by HLA typing, at four-digit resolution.

The cohort was made up of 666 healthy bone marrow donors. At the time of sampling, every cohort member was nominally healthy, though immune exposures that went unrecorded were likely present. The donor was CMV seronegative and belonged to the group of 320 or so seronegative cohort members. A peripheral blood sample was collected from each donor, and TCR beta sequencing was performed on peripheral blood mononuclear cells. The Qiagen DNeasy Blood Extraction Kit was used to extract genomic DNA from the blood cell samples. From cysteine to phenylalanine, the CDR3 is 16 amino acids long. Only the CDR3 part of the read is kept: 48 bases, read in frame from the first base. The germline V gene encodes CDR1 LNHDA and CDR2 SQIVND (reference sequence). Trimming leaves V shorter by 6 bases and J shorter by 4 bases, with the junction holding 11 bases beyond the gene matches. Study-wide conclusions, independent of this receptor: Linkage disequilibrium might explain the correlated functional status among segregating V segments, but an unknown experimental factor could not be ruled out. A later genetic analysis reported fewer N-insertions in productive TCRs among donors in an Asian-associated ancestry cluster than the roughly 690-donor mean. In a later analysis, most CMV-associated TCR beta chains were found to appear HLA-restricted, with HLA associations seemingly driven largely by CMV exposure. In a later analysis, several top co-occurrence clusters were reported to appear linked to parvovirus B19, influenza, CMV and Epstein-Barr virus. The presence/absence analyses assumed that sequencing depth was roughly uniform across donors, and that assumption may not be true. Some IMGT-functional V segments, including TRBV6-2 and TRBV6-3, could not be distinguished by the 87-base-pair reads and were therefore excluded. CMV serostatus was the only immune exposure information available for the cohort. According to the authors, the approach could potentially be generalized to other disease states and immunological phenotypes. Specific HLA alleles were associated with 16,951 TCR beta sequences at a false discovery rate of 0.05 in a later analysis. Most TCR sequences were seen in very few donors, while some public TCRs were found in many individuals. A later analysis found that HLA-associated TCR beta chains were more clonally expanded and had lower generation probabilities than equally common non-associated chains. The earlier analysis of some 540 of the donors excluded 15 to 20 rarely observed V segments, including chromosome 9 orphons, because counts were too low. A cluster of highly shared sequence variants was judged likely to represent a technical artifact of the sequencing pipeline. When HLA alleles, especially DR and DQ, strongly co-occurred, TCR associations were difficult to assign to individual alleles. This cohort had only TCR beta chains sequenced, and the lack of alpha or paired-chain data limited which features could be detected. Because some donors lacked HLA typing at each locus, the association tests relied only on the typed subset. In a later genetic analysis, a missense DCLRE1C variant was associated with V-gene and J-gene trimming of TCR beta chains, and the association was replicated in an independent cohort. According to a later analysis, TCR association rates differed among HLA loci, with DRB1 alleles showing the most associated TCRs and HLA-C alleles showing the fewest. In both the original and validation cohorts, the classifier was reported to diagnose cytomegalovirus status with high specificity and sensitivity. A further reported finding was that TCR beta sequences accurately predicted the HLA-A and HLA-B alleles for most subjects in the first cohort. In the study, 150 to 200 TCR beta chains were listed as associated with cytomegalovirus. In an earlier analysis of approximately 590 of the donors, most TCR beta V segments appeared in productive rearrangements about 87% or about 30% of the time, broadly matching IMGT annotations. A few of the identified cytomegalovirus-associated TCR beta chains were confirmed in vitro to be specific for cytomegalovirus antigens.

This clonotype originated in a man aged 45-60 years in good health and CMV-seronegative. The chain joins TRBV19 to TRBJ2-4; TRBD1 agrees with 8 junctional bases. The source material was PBMCs. The bases read TGTGCCAGTAGCAGGCCTGATGGGACAGGTAAAAACATTCAGTACTTC. The encoded protein is CASSRPDGTGKNIQYF. The entire variable domain, with the stretches around the CDR3 drawn from the reference TRBV19 and TRBJ2-4 proteins, is DGGITQSPKYLFRKEGQNVTLSCEQNLNHDAMYWYRQDPGQGLRLIYYSQIVNDFQKGDIAEGYSVSREKKESFPLTVTSAQKNPTAFYLCASSRPDGTGKNIQYFGAGTRLSVL.